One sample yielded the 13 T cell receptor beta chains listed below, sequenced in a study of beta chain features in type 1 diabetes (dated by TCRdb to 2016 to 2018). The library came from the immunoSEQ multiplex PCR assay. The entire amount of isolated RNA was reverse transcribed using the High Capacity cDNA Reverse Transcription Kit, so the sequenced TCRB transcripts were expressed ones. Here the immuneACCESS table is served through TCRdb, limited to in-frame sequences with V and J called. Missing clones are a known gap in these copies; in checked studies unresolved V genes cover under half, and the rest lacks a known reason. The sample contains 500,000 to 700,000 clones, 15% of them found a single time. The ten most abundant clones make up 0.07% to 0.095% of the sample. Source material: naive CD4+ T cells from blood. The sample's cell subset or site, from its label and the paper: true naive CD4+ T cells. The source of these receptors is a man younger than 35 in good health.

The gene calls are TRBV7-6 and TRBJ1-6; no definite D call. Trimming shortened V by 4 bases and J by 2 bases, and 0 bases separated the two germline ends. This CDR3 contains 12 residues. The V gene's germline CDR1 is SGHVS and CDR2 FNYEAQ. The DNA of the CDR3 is TGTGCCAGCAGCTCCTATAATTCACCCCTCCACTTT. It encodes CASSSYNSPLHF.

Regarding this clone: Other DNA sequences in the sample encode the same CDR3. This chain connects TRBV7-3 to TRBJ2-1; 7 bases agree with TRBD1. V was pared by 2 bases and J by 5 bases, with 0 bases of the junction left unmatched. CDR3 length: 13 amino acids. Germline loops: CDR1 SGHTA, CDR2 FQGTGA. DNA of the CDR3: TGTGCCAGCAGCTTAGACAGGGACAATGAGCAGTTCTTC. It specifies CASSLDRDNEQFF.

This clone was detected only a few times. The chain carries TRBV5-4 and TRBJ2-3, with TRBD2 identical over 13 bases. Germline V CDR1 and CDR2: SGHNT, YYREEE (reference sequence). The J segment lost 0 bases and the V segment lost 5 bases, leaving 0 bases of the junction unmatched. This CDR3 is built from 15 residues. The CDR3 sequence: CASRLAGGSTDTQYF. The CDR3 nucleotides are TGTGCCAGCAGACTAGCGGGAGGGAGCACAGATACGCAGTATTTT.

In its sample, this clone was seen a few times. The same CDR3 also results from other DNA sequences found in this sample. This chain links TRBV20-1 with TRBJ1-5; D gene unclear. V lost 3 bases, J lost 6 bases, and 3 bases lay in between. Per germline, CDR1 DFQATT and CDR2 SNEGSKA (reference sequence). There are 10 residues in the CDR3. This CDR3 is CSASGQPQHF. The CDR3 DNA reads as TGCAGTGCTAGTGGTCAGCCCCAGCATTTT.

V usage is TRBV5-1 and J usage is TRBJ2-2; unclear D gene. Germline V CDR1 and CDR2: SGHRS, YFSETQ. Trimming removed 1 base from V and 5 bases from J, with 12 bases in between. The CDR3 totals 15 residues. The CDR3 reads CASSLSGESTGELFF. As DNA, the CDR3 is TGCGCCAGCAGCTTGAGTGGCGAAAGTACCGGGGAGCTGTTTTTT.

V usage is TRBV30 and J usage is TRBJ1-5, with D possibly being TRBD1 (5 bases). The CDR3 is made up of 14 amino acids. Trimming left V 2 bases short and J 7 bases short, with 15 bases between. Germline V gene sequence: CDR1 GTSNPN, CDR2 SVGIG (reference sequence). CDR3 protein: CAWSPLGVEQPQHF. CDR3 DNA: TGTGCCTGGAGTCCGTTGGGGGTGGAGCAGCCCCAGCATTTT.

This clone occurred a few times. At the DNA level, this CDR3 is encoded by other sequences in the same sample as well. The chain's CDR3 is CASSPANTGELFF. In DNA, the CDR3 is TGTGCCAGCAGCCCAGCAAACACCGGGGAGCTGTTTTTT. The chain carries TRBV7-3 and TRBJ2-2; no clear D. V was clipped by 5 bases and J by 2 bases, with 6 bases between them. The CDR3 runs to 13 residues. CDR1 is SGHTA and CDR2 is FQGTGA in the germline V gene.

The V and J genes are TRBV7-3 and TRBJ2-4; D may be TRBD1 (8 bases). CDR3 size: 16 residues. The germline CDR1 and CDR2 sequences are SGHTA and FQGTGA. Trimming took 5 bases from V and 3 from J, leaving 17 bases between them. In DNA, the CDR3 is TGTGCCAGCAGCCCCGGACAGGGAGGGGTCAAAAACATTCAGTACTTC. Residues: CASSPGQGGVKNIQYF.

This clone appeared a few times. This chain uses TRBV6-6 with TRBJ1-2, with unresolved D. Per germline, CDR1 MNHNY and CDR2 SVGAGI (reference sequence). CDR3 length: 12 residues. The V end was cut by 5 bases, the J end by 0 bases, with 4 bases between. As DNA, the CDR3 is TGTGCCAGCAGTAATTCTAACTATGGCTACACCTTC. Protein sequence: CASSNSNYGYTF.

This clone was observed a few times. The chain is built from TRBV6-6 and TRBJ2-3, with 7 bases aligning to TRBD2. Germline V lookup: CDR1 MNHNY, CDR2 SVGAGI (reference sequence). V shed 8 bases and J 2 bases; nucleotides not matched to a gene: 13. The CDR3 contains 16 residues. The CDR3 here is CASGLGAAGDTDTQYF. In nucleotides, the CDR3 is TGTGCCAGCGGATTAGGGGCGGCGGGGGACACAGATACGCAGTATTTT.

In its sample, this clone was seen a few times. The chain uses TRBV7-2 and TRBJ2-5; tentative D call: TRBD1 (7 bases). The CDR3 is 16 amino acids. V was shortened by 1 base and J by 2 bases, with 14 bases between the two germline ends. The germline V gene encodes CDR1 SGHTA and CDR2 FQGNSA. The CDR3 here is CASSLGAGGGQETQYF. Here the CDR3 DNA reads TGTGCCAGCAGCTTAGGGGCAGGGGGAGGTCAAGAGACCCAGTACTTC. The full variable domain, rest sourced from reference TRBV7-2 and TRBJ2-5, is GAGVSQSPSNKVTEKGKDVELRCDPISGHTALYWYRQSLGQGLEFLIYFQGNSAPDKSGLPSDRFSAERTGGSVSTLTIQRTQQEDSAVYLCASSLGAGGGQETQYFGPGTRLLVL.

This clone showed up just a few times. The CDR3 protein is CASSSGLAGLFRETQYF. CDR3 coding DNA: TGTGCCAGCAGCTCCGGACTAGCGGGGCTCTTCCGGGAGACCCAGTACTTC. J is TRBJ2-5 and V is TRBV7-2, with TRBD2 matching 12 bases. Germline V gene lookup returns CDR1 SGHTA and CDR2 FQGNSA. Germline trimming cut 4 bases from V and 5 bases from J; bases unmatched to any gene: 11. The CDR3 runs 17 residues.

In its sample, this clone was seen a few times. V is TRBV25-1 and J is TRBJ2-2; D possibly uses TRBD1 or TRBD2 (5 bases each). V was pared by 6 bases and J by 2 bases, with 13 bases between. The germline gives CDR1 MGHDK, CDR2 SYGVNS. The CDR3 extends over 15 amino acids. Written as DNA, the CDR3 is TGTGCCAGCAGCCCCCTGGGGACCAACACCGGGGAGCTGTTTTTT. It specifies CASSPLGTNTGELFF.